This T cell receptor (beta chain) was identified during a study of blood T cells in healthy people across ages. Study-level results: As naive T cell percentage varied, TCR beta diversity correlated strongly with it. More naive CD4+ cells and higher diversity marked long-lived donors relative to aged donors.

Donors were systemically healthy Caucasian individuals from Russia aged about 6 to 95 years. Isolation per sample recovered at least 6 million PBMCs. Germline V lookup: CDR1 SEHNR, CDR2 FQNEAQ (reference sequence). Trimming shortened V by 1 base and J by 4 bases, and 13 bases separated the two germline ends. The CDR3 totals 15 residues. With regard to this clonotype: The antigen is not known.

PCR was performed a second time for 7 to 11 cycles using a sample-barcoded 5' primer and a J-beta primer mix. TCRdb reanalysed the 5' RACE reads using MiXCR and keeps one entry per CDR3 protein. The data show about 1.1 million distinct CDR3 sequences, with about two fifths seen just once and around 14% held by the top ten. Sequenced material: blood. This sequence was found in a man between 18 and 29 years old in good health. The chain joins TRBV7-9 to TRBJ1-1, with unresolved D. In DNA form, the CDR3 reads TGTGCCAGCAGCTTAGGGATCCCACCGAGCACTGAAGCTTTCTTT. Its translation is CASSLGIPPSTEAFF.